This is a list of T cell receptor beta chains from one sample in a study of blood T cells in healthy people across ages. TCRdb analysed the 5' RACE reads with MiXCR anew, one entry per CDR3 protein. The sample lists under 850,000 distinct CDR3 sequences; around 36% were seen once. Sequences were obtained from blood. The receptors stem from a man between 18 and 29 years old in good health. CDR3s include the opening cysteine and the closing phenylalanine or tryptophan. For some rows the clone size is stated as once, few or many, or as a class when expanded; others skip it.

size: NA
V: TRBV30
CDR3: CAWSTLRRLDEQYF

size: few
V: TRBV7-9
CDR3: CASSPGTESYEQYF

size: NA
V: TRBV7-9
CDR3: CASSLASGGQQYF

size: few
V: TRBV7-7
CDR3: CASSLGPPPPRTSGRYNEQFF

size: NA
V: TRBV3-1
CDR3: CASSPGGQKNEKLFF

size: NA
V: TRBV4-1
CDR3: CASSQETATQDNEQYF

size: few
V: TRBV24-1
CDR3: CATSSRQAHGYTF

size: few
V: TRBV5-1
CDR3: CASSLERGLRVKLFF

size: NA
V: TRBV6-6
CDR3: CASSYPSVSYNEQYF

size: NA
V: TRBV21-1
CDR3: CASSTSRQGTDTQYF

size: NA
V: TRBV5-1
CDR3: CASSEDREYTEAFF

size: many
V: TRBV10-3
CDR3: CAISETTDLYGYTF

size: NA
V: TRBV7-2
CDR3: CASSLTASGGNEQYF

size: NA
V: TRBV20-1
CDR3: CSARDNGAATEAFF

size: NA
V: TRBV29-1
CDR3: CSVTSGGYEQYF

size: NA
V: TRBV3-1
CDR3: CASSQDLRRGLGETQYF

size: few
V: TRBV6-2/TRBV6-3
CDR3: CASSFTAGASGANVLTF

size: NA
V: TRBV9
CDR3: CASRPGQNYGYTF

size: many
V: TRBV4-3
CDR3: CASSQSLVQNYGYTF

size: many
V: TRBV2
CDR3: CASSVQGRGTYGYTF

size: NA
V: TRBV6-6
CDR3: CASNDETAHKYF

size: NA
V: TRBV7-2
CDR3: CASSLRGERNIQYF

size: few
V: TRBV7-9
CDR3: CASSEDRGRETQYF

size: few
V: TRBV6-5
CDR3: CASVKGAYYGYTF

size: NA
V: TRBV7-2
CDR3: CASSLVGSQKTQYF

size: few
V: TRBV29-1
CDR3: CSVELADEKLFF

size: NA
V: TRBV5-1
CDR3: CASSPSGTRSSPLHF

size: NA
V: TRBV10-3
CDR3: CAIRGDLTNTEAFF

size: many
V: TRBV5-1
CDR3: CASSLGVGSYEQYF

size: few
V: TRBV18
CDR3: CASSPSGTGYGYTF

size: NA
V: TRBV28
CDR3: CASSSSGRAINEQFF

size: NA
V: TRBV5-1
CDR3: CASSTDIAYNEQFF

size: many
V: TRBV12-3/TRBV12-4
CDR3: CASIGAGGQFNEQFF

size: NA
V: TRBV18
CDR3: CASSPGFGVEISRGGTDTQYF

size: NA
V: TRBV10-3
CDR3: CAISDGTSRDNEQFF

size: few
V: TRBV20-1
CDR3: CSTTGMLNTEAFF

size: NA
V: TRBV7-8
CDR3: CASSLKILGGTEAFF

size: NA
V: TRBV20-1
CDR3: CSAKPGNGYTF

size: NA
V: TRBV7-9
CDR3: CASSRSPGELFF

size: NA
V: TRBV7-3
CDR3: CASSFRSNSPLHF

size: few
V: TRBV20-1
CDR3: CSARDPSGGAYEQYF

size: many
V: TRBV20-1
CDR3: CSARMEAGWSVDTQYF

size: few
V: TRBV21-1
CDR3: CASSKGAYWGVLYGYTF

size: many
V: TRBV12-3/TRBV12-4
CDR3: CASSSDGGGAGNEQFF

size: few
V: TRBV5-5
CDR3: CASSQGARGTEAFF

size: NA
V: TRBV10-3
CDR3: CAISEDVRYGYTF

size: NA
V: TRBV5-1
CDR3: CASSSTGTENSPLHF

size: NA
V: TRBV6-5
CDR3: CASRGPQGKAFF

size: NA
V: TRBV4-2
CDR3: CASSQHLAGAGANVLTF